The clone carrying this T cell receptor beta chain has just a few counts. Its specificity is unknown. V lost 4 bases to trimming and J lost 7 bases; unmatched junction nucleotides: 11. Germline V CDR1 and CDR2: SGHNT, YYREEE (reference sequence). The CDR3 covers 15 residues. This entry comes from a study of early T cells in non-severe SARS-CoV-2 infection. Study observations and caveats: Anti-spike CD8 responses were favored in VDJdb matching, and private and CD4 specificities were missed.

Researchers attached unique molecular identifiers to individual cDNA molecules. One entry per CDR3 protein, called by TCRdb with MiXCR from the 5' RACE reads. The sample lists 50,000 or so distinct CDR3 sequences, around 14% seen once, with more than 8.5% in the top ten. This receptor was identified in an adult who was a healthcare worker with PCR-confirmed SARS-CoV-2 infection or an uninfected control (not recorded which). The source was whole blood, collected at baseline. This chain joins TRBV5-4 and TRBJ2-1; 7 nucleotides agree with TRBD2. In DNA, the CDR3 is TGTGCCAGCAGCCCCGGGGGAGGGGTGGTGAATGAGCAGTTCTTC. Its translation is CASSPGGGVVNEQFF.